The entry below describes one TCR beta chain. Its antigen is unknown. CDR1 is MDHEN, CDR2 SYDVKM, per germline. V was shortened by 5 bases and J by 0 bases, with 14 bases between the two germline ends. The CDR3 runs to 16 residues. This entry comes from a study of T cell responses to AZD1222 COVID-19 vaccine. Study-level findings and limits: Repertoire collection took place solely once the T cell response had peaked. Among AZD1222 vaccinees, only 6 or 7 were seropositive at baseline. Spike was spanned by vaccine-associated CD4 TCRs, which were dominant at 160-218 and 743-854.

Assay: immunoSEQ multiplex PCR; the TCRdb copy retains only in-frame clones and omits some. The table includes tens of thousands of clones, about 90% detected once. This clonotype was sampled from an adult in good health. Sequenced here: peripheral blood, sampled on day 0 of AZD1222 vaccination. This rearrangement joins TRBV28 to TRBJ1-3; a possible D gene is TRBD1 (6 bases). The CDR3 sequence: CASSGRQDNSGNTIYF. The CDR3 DNA follows: TGTGCCAGCAGTGGCCGACAGGATAACTCTGGAAACACCATATATTTT. Full variable domain (outside the CDR3, taken from reference TRBV28 and TRBJ1-3): DVKVTQSSRYLVKRTGEKVFLECVQDMDHENMFWYRQDPGLGLRLIYFSYDVKMKEKGDIPEGYSVSREKKERFSLILESASTNQTSMYLCASSGRQDNSGNTIYFGEGSWLTVV.